The 14 T cell receptor beta chains listed next were all sequenced from one sample in a study of immune evolution from preneoplasia to lung adenocarcinoma. Libraries were prepared by immunoSEQ multiplex PCR; TCRdb keeps only in-frame clonotypes and omits some of them. The sample has fewer than 9,000 clones; around 80% are singletons. Sequencing was done on a sample of FFPE adjacent normal lung tissue. Every receptor here comes from a person in their 70s with lung adenocarcinoma.

The V call is TRBV2, the J call TRBJ2-3; 9 nucleotides line up with TRBD2. CDR3 length equals 16 residues. V shed 4 bases, J shed 3 bases, and the junction held 8 bases outside the gene matches. Germline values: CDR1 SNHLY, CDR2 FYNNEI. Here the CDR3 reads CASSAGVAGETDTQYF. CDR3 DNA: TGTGCCAGCAGTGCAGGGGTAGCGGGAGAAACAGATACGCAGTATTTT.

This clone has only a few counts. The chain links TRBV4-1 to TRBJ2-7, with D possibly called TRBD1 or TRBD2 (5 bases each). Trimming removed 4 bases at V and 2 bases at J, with 9 bases between. The CDR3 has 13 residues. Germline lookup yields CDR1 MGHRA and CDR2 YSYEKL. The CDR3 DNA is TGCGCCAGCAGCCGGGACGGAGCCTACGAGCAGTACTTC. Translating it yields CASSRDGAYEQYF.

The chain recombines TRBV5-6 with TRBJ1-4; D remains ambiguous. The CDR3 length is 13 residues. The germline V gene has CDR1 SGHDT and CDR2 YYEEEE. V shed 4 bases and J shed 5 bases, with 9 bases lying between them. The CDR3 region is CASSRERNEKLFF. Written as DNA, the CDR3 is TGTGCCAGCAGCAGGGAGAGGAATGAAAAACTGTTTTTT.

This clone was recorded a few times. This sequence joins TRBV5-1 and TRBJ2-4; D perhaps matches TRBD1 (6 bases). The V gene lost 4 bases and the J gene lost 1 base, with 12 bases spanning the gap. The CDR3 has 15 amino acids. Per the germline V gene, CDR1 is SGHRS and CDR2 is YFSETQ. The CDR3 sequence is CASSPDSSAKNIQYF. For the CDR3, the DNA is TGCGCCAGCAGCCCGGACAGTAGCGCCAAAAACATTCAGTACTTC. The full variable domain, completed using reference TRBV5-1 and TRBJ2-4, is KAGVTQTPRYLIKTRGQQVTLSCSPISGHRSVSWYQQTPGQGLQFLFEYFSETQRNKGNFPGRFSGRQFSNSRSEMNVSTLELGDSALYLCASSPDSSAKNIQYFGAGTRLSVL.

The gene calls are TRBV9 and TRBJ1-3; D remains ambiguous. Trimming cost V 3 bases and J 4 bases, with 8 bases left between them. The germline CDR1 and CDR2 sequences are SGDLS and YYNGEE. This CDR3 is built from 13 residues. The CDR3 sequence: CASSGGLGNTIYF. For the CDR3, the DNA is TGTGCCAGCAGCGGCGGGCTAGGAAACACCATATATTTT.

The chain is built from TRBV7-2 and TRBJ1-4; D remains ambiguous. The germline gives CDR1 SGHTA, CDR2 FQGNSA. Trimming pared 1 base from V and 5 bases from J, leaving 11 bases between. The CDR3 is made up of 15 amino acids. CDR3 nucleotides: TGTGCCAGCAGCTTAGTGGCAGCAGTAAATGAAAAACTGTTTTTT. Its protein product is CASSLVAAVNEKLFF.

The chain uses TRBV29-1 and TRBJ2-5; D gene unclear. There are 13 residues in the CDR3. Germline values: CDR1 SQVTM, CDR2 ANQGSEA. V was pared by 0 bases and J by 1 base, with 6 bases between. CDR3: CSVEDHSQETQYF. The CDR3 nucleotides read TGCAGCGTTGAAGATCACAGCCAAGAGACCCAGTACTTC.

By frequency in the sample, this clone is large. The chain uses TRBV4-1 and TRBJ2-2; tentatively, D is TRBD1 (6 bases). V was clipped by 1 base and J by 0 bases, with 12 bases between them. CDR3 length equals 17 residues. Per germline, CDR1 MGHRA and CDR2 YSYEKL. The CDR3 loop reads CASSQGLGTSNTGELFF. The CDR3 nucleotides are TGCGCCAGCAGCCAAGGGCTAGGGACATCGAACACCGGGGAGCTGTTTTTT.

This chain uses TRBV5-1 with TRBJ2-2; the D is unclear. Germline CDR1 and CDR2: SGHRS and YFSETQ. Trimming left V 5 bases short and J 1 base short, with 15 bases between. This CDR3 spans 16 amino acids. CDR3 in amino acids: CASRRGFMENTGELFF. The DNA of the CDR3 is TGCGCCAGCAGGCGTGGTTTCATGGAGAACACCGGGGAGCTGTTTTTT.

A few counts support this clone. CDR3 sequence reads: CASSQGTSGRRNEQFF. DNA for the CDR3: TGTGCCAGCAGCCAAGGGACTAGCGGGAGGCGGAATGAGCAGTTCTTC. The rearrangement joins TRBV14 to TRBJ2-1; 14 nucleotides align to TRBD2. The length of the CDR3 is 16 residues. V was clipped by 1 base and J by 7 bases; unmatched bases: 3. The germline CDR1 and CDR2 sequences are SGHDN and FVKESK.

The V gene is TRBV19, the J gene TRBJ2-2; D ambiguous. Trimming left V 2 bases short and J 6 bases short, with 16 bases between. From germline, CDR1 is LNHDA and CDR2 SQIVND (reference sequence). There are 16 residues in the CDR3. Here the CDR3 DNA reads TGTGCCAGTAGTATAAGGGCAGGAATGCTGGCCGGGGAGCTGTTTTTT. This codes for CASSIRAGMLAGELFF. Looking up the rest from reference TRBV19 and TRBJ2-2 gives the full variable domain: DGGITQSPKYLFRKEGQNVTLSCEQNLNHDAMYWYRQDPGQGLRLIYYSQIVNDFQKGDIAEGYSVSREKKESFPLTVTSAQKNPTAFYLCASSIRAGMLAGELFFGEGSRLTVL.

This clone was detected a few times. This chain links TRBV6-5 with TRBJ2-1; 10 bases map to TRBD2. V lost 4 bases, J lost 4 bases, and 4 bases stayed unmatched. Looked up from germline, CDR1 is MNHEY and CDR2 is SVGAGI. This CDR3 region has 15 residues. The CDR3, as DNA: TGTGCCAGCAGTTTGTCTAGCGGGGGTTACAATGAGCAGTTCTTC. This translates into CASSLSSGGYNEQFF.

This sequence joins TRBV30 and TRBJ2-1, with unresolved D. The CDR3 runs 15 residues. Germline CDR1 GTSNPN, CDR2 SVGIG (reference sequence). V was trimmed by 2 bases and J by 5 bases, leaving 16 bases between them. The CDR3 DNA sequence: TGTGCCTGGAGTCCCATAGGGCTAGAGGACAATGAGCAGTTCTTC. Amino acid sequence: CAWSPIGLEDNEQFF.

In its sample, this clone is medium-sized. The chain uses TRBV6-6 and TRBJ1-2, with D unresolved. The ends were cut back, 4 bases at V and 4 bases at J, with 13 bases in the middle. This CDR3 is 14 amino acids long. Germline V gene sequence: CDR1 MNHNY, CDR2 SVGAGI (reference sequence). CDR3 nucleotides: TGTGCCAGCAGTTCGGGTCTTGATTTCTATGGCTACACCTTC. It codes for CASSSGLDFYGYTF.